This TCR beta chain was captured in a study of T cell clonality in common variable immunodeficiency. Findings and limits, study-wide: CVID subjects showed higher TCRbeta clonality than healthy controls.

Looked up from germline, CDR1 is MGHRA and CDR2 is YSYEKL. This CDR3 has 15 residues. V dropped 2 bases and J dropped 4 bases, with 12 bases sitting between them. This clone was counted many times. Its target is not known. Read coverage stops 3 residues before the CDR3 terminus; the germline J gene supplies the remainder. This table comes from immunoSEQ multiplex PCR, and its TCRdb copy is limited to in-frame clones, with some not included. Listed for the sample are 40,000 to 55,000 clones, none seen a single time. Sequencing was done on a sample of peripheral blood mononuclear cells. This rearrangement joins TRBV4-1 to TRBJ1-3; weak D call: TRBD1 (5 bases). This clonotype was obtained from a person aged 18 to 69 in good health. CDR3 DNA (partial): TGCGCCAGCAGCCAAACCCGGGACTCCGGAAACACC. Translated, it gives CASSQTRDSGNT. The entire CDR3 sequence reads CASSQTRDSGNTIYF.